Listed below are T cell receptor beta chains from one sample, sequenced in a study of T cell changes during pregnancy in multiple sclerosis. TCRdb's table, derived via immunoSEQ multiplex PCR, lists solely in-frame clones and lacks some. Of about 61,000 clones listed, 85% to 90% are singletons. This specimen was peripheral blood, taken in the first trimester of pregnancy. The receptors derive from a female donor in good health, enrolled as a control in a pregnancy study. Both conserved end residues are part of each CDR3. A D gene is named only where the DNA matches it firmly. Expanded clones get a size class; other rows say once, few or many, or leave the size out.

D gene: -
J gene: TRBJ2-3
V gene: TRBV7-6
clone size: -
CDR3 protein: CASASRDTQYF
CDR3 DNA: TGTGCCAGCGCCTCTAGAGATACGCAGTATTTT

D gene: -
J gene: TRBJ1-2
V gene: TRBV30
clone size: once
CDR3 protein: CAWSGDWRYGYTF
CDR3 DNA: TGTGCCTGGAGTGGGGACTGGCGCTATGGCTACACCTTC

D gene: TRBD1
J gene: TRBJ2-3
V gene: TRBV6-6
clone size: -
CDR3 protein: CASSNRDRGADTQYF
CDR3 DNA: TGTGCCAGCAGCAACCGGGACAGGGGAGCAGATACGCAGTATTTT

D gene: TRBD1
J gene: TRBJ1-5
V gene: TRBV18
clone size: -
CDR3 protein: CASSPGTGDLNQPQHF
CDR3 DNA: TGTGCCAGCTCACCAGGGACAGGGGACCTCAATCAGCCCCAGCATTTT

D gene: -
J gene: TRBJ1-2
V gene: TRBV7-2
clone size: -
CDR3 protein: CASSLGGLGIDNGYTF
CDR3 DNA: TGTGCCAGCAGCTTAGGAGGGCTCGGGATTGACAATGGCTACACCTTC

D gene: TRBD1
J gene: TRBJ2-7
V gene: TRBV19
clone size: -
CDR3 protein: CASSLETGALVEQYF
CDR3 DNA: TGTGCCAGTAGTCTAGAGACAGGGGCTCTAGTGGAGCAGTACTTC

D gene: -
J gene: TRBJ2-7
V gene: TRBV29-1
clone size: -
CDR3 protein: CSVEGNPAGSAYEQYF
CDR3 DNA: TGCAGCGTTGAAGGCAACCCCGCGGGGAGTGCCTACGAGCAGTACTTC

D gene: -
J gene: TRBJ2-1
V gene: TRBV15
clone size: -
CDR3 protein: CATSRAGRGLYNEQFF
CDR3 DNA: TGTGCCACCAGCAGGGCAGGCCGGGGACTCTACAATGAGCAGTTCTTC

D gene: -
J gene: TRBJ2-5
V gene: TRBV5-6
clone size: -
CDR3 protein: CASTLEGRETQYF
CDR3 DNA: TGTGCCAGCACCCTAGAGGGCCGAGAGACCCAGTACTTC

D gene: -
J gene: TRBJ2-5
V gene: TRBV27
clone size: -
CDR3 protein: CASSFGGETQYF
CDR3 DNA: TGTGCCAGCAGTTTCGGGGGAGAGACCCAGTACTTC

D gene: -
J gene: TRBJ1-1
V gene: TRBV2
clone size: -
CDR3 protein: CASRAEGQLGTEAFF
CDR3 DNA: TGTGCCAGCAGGGCGGAAGGACAGTTGGGCACTGAAGCTTTCTTT

D gene: -
J gene: TRBJ2-2
V gene: TRBV11-3
clone size: -
CDR3 protein: CASSPPEGVNTGELFF
CDR3 DNA: TGTGCCAGCAGCCCTCCCGAGGGGGTTAACACCGGGGAGCTGTTTTTT

D gene: -
J gene: TRBJ1-1
V gene: TRBV4-3
clone size: -
CDR3 protein: CASSQVPPRDLNTEAFF
CDR3 DNA: TGCGCCAGCAGCCAAGTCCCCCCGAGGGATTTGAACACTGAAGCTTTCTTT

D gene: -
J gene: TRBJ1-5
V gene: TRBV4-2
clone size: -
CDR3 protein: CASSQELSNQPQHF
CDR3 DNA: TGTGCCAGCAGCCAAGAACTTAGCAATCAGCCCCAGCATTTT

D gene: TRBD2
J gene: TRBJ2-1
V gene: TRBV19
clone size: few
CDR3 protein: CASSIGPGASGEQFF
CDR3 DNA: TGTGCCAGTAGTATTGGGCCTGGCGCTAGCGGTGAGCAGTTCTTC

D gene: -
J gene: TRBJ2-3
V gene: TRBV9
clone size: -
CDR3 protein: CASSGGGGPADTQYF
CDR3 DNA: TGTGCCAGCAGCGGAGGGGGGGGGCCAGCAGATACGCAGTATTTT

D gene: TRBD1
J gene: TRBJ2-7
V gene: TRBV11-2
clone size: once
CDR3 protein: CASSQGTGTYEQYF
CDR3 DNA: TGTGCCAGCAGCCAGGGGACAGGGACCTACGAGCAGTACTTC

D gene: TRBD1
J gene: TRBJ1-4
V gene: TRBV4-3
clone size: -
CDR3 protein: CASSRTGQANEKLFF
CDR3 DNA: TGCGCCAGCAGCCGCACGGGACAGGCTAATGAAAAACTGTTTTTT

D gene: TRBD2
J gene: TRBJ2-3
V gene: TRBV7-7
clone size: -
CDR3 protein: CASSLGGLATDTQYF
CDR3 DNA: TGTGCTAGCAGCTTAGGGGGACTAGCAACAGATACGCAGTATTTT

D gene: TRBD1
J gene: TRBJ1-4
V gene: TRBV29-1
clone size: -
CDR3 protein: CSVVITGGGEKLFF
CDR3 DNA: TGCAGCGTTGTTATCACAGGGGGCGGTGAAAAACTGTTTTTT

D gene: TRBD1
J gene: TRBJ1-5
V gene: TRBV5-6
clone size: -
CDR3 protein: CASSLAGQGFHQPQHF
CDR3 DNA: TGTGCCAGCAGCTTGGCAGGACAGGGGTTTCATCAGCCCCAGCATTTT

D gene: -
J gene: TRBJ1-2
V gene: TRBV19
clone size: -
CDR3 protein: CASSLSSTGLNYGYTF
CDR3 DNA: TGTGCCAGTAGTCTCAGCAGTACAGGGCTGAACTATGGCTACACCTTC

D gene: TRBD1
J gene: TRBJ2-4
V gene: TRBV4-1
clone size: -
CDR3 protein: CASSRTGVQVGDIQYF
CDR3 DNA: TGCGCCAGCAGCCGAACAGGGGTCCAGGTTGGGGACATTCAGTACTTC

D gene: -
J gene: TRBJ2-5
V gene: TRBV19
clone size: -
CDR3 protein: CASSRSSTGQETQYF
CDR3 DNA: TGTGCCAGTAGTCGATCTAGTACGGGGCAAGAGACCCAGTACTTC

D gene: -
J gene: TRBJ2-1
V gene: TRBV6-6
clone size: once
CDR3 protein: CASSYSQGPYNEQFF
CDR3 DNA: TGTGCCAGCAGTTACTCACAGGGACCCTACAATGAGCAGTTCTTC

D gene: -
J gene: TRBJ1-4
V gene: TRBV5-4
clone size: once
CDR3 protein: CASSWGQGTTNEKLFF
CDR3 DNA: TGTGCCAGCAGCTGGGGGCAGGGAACAACTAATGAAAAACTGTTTTTT